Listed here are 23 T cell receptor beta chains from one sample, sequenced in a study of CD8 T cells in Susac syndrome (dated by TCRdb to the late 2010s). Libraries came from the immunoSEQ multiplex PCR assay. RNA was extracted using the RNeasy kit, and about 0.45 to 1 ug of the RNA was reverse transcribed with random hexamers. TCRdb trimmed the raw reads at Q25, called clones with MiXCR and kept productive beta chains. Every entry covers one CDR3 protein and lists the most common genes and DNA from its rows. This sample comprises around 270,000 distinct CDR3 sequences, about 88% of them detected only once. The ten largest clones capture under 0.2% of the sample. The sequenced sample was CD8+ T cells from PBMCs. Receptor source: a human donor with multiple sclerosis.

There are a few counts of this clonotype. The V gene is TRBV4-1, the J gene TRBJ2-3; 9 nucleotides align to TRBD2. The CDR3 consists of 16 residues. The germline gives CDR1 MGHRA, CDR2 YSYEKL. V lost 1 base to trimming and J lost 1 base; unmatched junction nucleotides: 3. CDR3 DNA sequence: TGCGCCAGCAGCCAAGGATTAGCGGGGGGCACAGATACGCAGTATTTT. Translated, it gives CASSQGLAGGTDTQYF.

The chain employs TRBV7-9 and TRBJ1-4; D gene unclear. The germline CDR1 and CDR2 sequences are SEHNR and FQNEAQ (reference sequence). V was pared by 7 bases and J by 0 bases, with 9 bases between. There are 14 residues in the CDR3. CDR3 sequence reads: CASTKRATNEKLFF. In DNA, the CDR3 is TGTGCCAGCACCAAAAGGGCAACTAATGAAAAACTGTTTTTT.

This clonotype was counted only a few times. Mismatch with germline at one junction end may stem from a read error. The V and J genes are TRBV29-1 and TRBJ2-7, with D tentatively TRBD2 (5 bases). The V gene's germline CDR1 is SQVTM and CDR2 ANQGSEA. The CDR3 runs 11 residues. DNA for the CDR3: TGCAGTGTTGACGGGGATTCCGAGCAGTACTTC. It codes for CSVDGDSEQYF.

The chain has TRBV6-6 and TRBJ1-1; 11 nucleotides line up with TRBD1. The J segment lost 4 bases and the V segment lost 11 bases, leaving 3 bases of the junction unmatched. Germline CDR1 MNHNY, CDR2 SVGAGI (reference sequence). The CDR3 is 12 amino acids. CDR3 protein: CAGGQGATEAFF. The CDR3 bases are TGTGCCGGAGGACAGGGGGCCACTGAAGCTTTCTTT.

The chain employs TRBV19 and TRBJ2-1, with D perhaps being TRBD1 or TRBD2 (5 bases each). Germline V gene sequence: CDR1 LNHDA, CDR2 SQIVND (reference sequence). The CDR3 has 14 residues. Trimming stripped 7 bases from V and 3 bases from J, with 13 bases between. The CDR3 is CASKAGTLYNEQFF. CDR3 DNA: TGTGCCAGTAAGGCCGGGACGCTCTACAATGAGCAGTTCTTC. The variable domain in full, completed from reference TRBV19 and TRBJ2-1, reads DGGITQSPKYLFRKEGQNVTLSCEQNLNHDAMYWYRQDPGQGLRLIYYSQIVNDFQKGDIAEGYSVSREKKESFPLTVTSAQKNPTAFYLCASKAGTLYNEQFFGPGTRLTVL.

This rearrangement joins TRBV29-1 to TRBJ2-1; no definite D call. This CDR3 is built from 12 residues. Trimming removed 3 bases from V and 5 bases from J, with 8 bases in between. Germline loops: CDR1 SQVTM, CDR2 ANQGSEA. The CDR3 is CSVDFRDNEQFF. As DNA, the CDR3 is TGCAGCGTTGATTTCCGGGACAATGAGCAGTTCTTC.

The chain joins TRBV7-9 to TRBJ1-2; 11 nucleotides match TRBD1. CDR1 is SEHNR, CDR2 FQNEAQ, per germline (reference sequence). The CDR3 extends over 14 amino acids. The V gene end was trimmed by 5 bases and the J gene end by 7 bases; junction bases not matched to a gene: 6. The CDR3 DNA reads TGTGCCAGCAGCCCAGGACAGGGGGCAGGTGGCTACACCTTC. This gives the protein CASSPGQGAGGYTF.

CDR3 bases: TGTGCCAGCAGTGAATATGCCAATGACAGGGGTTACGAGCAGTACTTC. Translation gives CASSEYANDRGYEQYF. The chain has TRBV25-1 and TRBJ2-7, with 8 bases fitting TRBD1. The CDR3 has 16 residues. In germline, CDR1 is MGHDK, CDR2 SYGVNS. Trimming at V came to 0 bases and at J to 4 bases, leaving 8 bases not matched to a gene.

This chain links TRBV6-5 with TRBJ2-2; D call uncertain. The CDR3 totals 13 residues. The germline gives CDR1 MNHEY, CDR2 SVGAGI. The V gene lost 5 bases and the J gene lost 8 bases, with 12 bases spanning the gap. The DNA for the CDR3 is TGTGCCAGCAGTCCCAGGAGCGAGGGGGAGCTGTTTTTT. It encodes CASSPRSEGELFF.

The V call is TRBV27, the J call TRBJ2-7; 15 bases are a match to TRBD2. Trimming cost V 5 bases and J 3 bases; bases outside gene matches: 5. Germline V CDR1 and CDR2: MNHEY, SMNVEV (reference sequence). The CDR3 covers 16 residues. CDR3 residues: CASSHGTSGRFYEQYF. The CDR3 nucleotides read TGTGCCAGCAGTCACGGGACTAGCGGGAGGTTCTACGAGCAGTACTTC.

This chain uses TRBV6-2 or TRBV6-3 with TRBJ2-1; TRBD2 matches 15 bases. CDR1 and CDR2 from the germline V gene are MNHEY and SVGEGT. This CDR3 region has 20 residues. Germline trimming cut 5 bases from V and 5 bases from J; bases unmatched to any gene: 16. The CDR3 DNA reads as TGTGCCAGCAGTCCCGGACTAGCGGGAGGGGGTGGGATCAGGGACAATGAGCAGTTCTTC. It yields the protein CASSPGLAGGGGIRDNEQFF.

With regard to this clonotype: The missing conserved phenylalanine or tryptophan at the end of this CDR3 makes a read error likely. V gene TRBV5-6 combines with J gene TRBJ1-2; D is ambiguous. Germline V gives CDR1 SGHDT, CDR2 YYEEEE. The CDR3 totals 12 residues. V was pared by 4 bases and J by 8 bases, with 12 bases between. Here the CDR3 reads CASSLRSAGYTI. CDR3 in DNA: TGTGCCAGCAGCCTCCGCTCGGCCGGCTACACCATC.

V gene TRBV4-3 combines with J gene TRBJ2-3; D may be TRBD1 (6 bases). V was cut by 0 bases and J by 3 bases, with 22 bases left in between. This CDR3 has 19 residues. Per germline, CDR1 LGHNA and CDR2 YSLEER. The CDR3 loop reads CASSQDLGQGFVSTDTQYF. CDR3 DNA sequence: TGCGCCAGCAGCCAAGATTTAGGGCAGGGGTTCGTAAGTACAGATACGCAGTATTTT.

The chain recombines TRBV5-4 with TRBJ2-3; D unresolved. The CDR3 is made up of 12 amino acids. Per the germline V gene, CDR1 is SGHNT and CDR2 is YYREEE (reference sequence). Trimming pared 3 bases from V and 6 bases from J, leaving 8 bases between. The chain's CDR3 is CASSSPADTQYF. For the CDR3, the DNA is TGTGCCAGCAGCTCCCCCGCGGATACGCAGTATTTT. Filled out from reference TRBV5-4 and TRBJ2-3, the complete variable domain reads ETGVTQSPTHLIKTRGQQVTLRCSSQSGHNTVSWYQQALGQGPQFIFQYYREEENGRGNFPPRFSGLQFPNYSSELNVNALELDDSALYLCASSSPADTQYFGPGTRLTVL.

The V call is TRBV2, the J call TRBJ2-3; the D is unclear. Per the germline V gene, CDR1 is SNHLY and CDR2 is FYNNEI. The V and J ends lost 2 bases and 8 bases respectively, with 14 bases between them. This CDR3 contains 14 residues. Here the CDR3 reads CASSESVGFGTQYF. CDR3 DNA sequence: TGTGCCAGCAGTGAATCGGTAGGGTTTGGTACGCAGTATTTT.

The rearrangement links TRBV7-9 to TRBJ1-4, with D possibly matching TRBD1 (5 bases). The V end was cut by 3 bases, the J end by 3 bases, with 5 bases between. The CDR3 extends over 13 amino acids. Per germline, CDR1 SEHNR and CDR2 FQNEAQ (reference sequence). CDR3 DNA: TGTGCCAGCAGCTTGACAGCTAATGAAAAACTGTTTTTT. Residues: CASSLTANEKLFF.

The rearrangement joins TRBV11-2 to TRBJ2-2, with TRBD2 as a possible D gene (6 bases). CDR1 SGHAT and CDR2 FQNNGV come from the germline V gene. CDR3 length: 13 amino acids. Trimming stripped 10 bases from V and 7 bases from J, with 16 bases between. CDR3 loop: CATIYGGGGELFF. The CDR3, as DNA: TGTGCCACCATATACGGGGGAGGCGGGGAGCTGTTTTTT. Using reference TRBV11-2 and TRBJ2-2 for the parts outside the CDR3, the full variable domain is EAGVAQSPRYKIIEKRQSVAFWCNPISGHATLYWYQQILGQGPKLLIQFQNNGVVDDSQLPKDRFSAERLKGVDSTLKIQPAKLEDSAVYLCATIYGGGGELFFGEGSRLTVL.

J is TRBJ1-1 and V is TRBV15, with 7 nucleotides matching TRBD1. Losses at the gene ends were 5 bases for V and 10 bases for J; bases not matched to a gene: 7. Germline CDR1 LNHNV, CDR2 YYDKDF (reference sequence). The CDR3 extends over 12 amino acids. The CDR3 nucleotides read TGTGCCACCAGCTCTCCGGGACAGCGAGCTTTCTTT. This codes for CATSSPGQRAFF.

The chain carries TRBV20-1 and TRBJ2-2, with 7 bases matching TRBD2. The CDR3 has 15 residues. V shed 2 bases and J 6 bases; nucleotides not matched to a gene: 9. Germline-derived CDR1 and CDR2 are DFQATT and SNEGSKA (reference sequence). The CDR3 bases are TGCAGTGCTAGAATTGGGGACTACGATTCCGGGGAGCTGTTTTTT. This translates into CSARIGDYDSGELFF.

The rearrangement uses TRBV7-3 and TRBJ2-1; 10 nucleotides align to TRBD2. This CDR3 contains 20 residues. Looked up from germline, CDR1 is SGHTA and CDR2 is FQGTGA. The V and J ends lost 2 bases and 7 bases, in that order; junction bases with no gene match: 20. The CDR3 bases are TGTGCCAGCAGCTTATGGGGGCTAGCGGGAGCCACGCCGGATAGGAATGAGCAGTTCTTC. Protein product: CASSLWGLAGATPDRNEQFF.

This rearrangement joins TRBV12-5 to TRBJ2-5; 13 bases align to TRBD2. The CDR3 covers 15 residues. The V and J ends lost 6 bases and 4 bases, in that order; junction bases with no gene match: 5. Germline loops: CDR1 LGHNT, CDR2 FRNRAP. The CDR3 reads CASGPGLAGSETQYF. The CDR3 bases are TGTGCTAGTGGCCCGGGACTAGCGGGGTCAGAGACCCAGTACTTC. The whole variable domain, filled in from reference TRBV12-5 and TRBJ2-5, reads DARVTQTPRHKVTEMGQEVTMRCQPILGHNTVFWYRQTMMQGLELLAYFRNRAPLDDSGMPKDRFSAEMPDATLATLKIQPSEPRDSAVYFCASGPGLAGSETQYFGPGTRLLVL.

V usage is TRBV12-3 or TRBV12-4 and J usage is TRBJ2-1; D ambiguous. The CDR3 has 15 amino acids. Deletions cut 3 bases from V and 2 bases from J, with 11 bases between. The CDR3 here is CASSFSPVAYNEQFF. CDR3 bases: TGTGCCAGCAGTTTTTCCCCCGTTGCCTACAATGAGCAGTTCTTC.

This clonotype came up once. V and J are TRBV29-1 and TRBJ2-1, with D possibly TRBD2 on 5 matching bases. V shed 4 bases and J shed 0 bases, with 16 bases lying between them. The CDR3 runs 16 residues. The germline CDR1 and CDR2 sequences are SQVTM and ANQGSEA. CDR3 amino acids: CSVVSGKVPSYNEQFF. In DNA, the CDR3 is TGCAGCGTTGTGTCGGGGAAGGTCCCCTCCTACAATGAGCAGTTCTTC.